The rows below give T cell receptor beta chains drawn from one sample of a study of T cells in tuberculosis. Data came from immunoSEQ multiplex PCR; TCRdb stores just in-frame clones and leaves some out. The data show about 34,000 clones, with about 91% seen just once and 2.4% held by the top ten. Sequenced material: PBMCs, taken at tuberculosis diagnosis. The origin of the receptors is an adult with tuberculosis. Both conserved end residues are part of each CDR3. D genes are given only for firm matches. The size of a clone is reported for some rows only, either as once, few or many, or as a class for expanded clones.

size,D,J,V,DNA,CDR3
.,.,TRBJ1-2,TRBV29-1,TGCAGCGCCGAGAGCACCCGGGGCTATGGCTACACCTTC,CSAESTRGYGYTF
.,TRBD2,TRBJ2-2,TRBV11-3,TGTGCCAGCGGACTAGCGGGGACCGGGGAGCTGTTTTTT,CASGLAGTGELFF
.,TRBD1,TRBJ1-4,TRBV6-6,TGTGCCAGCAGAACACAGGGGGGAGATGAAAAACTGTTTTTT,CASRTQGGDEKLFF
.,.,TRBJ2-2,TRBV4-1,TGCGCCAGCAGCCAAGATCCAGGGTGGGCCGGGGAGCTGTTTTTT,CASSQDPGWAGELFF
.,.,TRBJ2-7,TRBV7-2,TGTGCCAGCAGACGGGAACGCGCCTCCTACGAGCAGTACTTC,CASRRERASYEQYF
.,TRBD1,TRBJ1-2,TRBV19,TGTGCCAGTAGTTCTCGACAGGGCCGGGGGTATGGCTACACCTTC,CASSSRQGRGYGYTF
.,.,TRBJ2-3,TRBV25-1,TGTGCCAGCAGCAACGGGGGACCCACAGATACGCAGTATTTT,CASSNGGPTDTQYF
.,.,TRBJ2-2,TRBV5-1,TGCGCCAGCAGCCTCGGACAGACATACACCGGGGAGCTGTTTTTT,CASSLGQTYTGELFF
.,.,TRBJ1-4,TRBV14,TGTGCCAGCAGCTCAAACCCGGGGGTGACTAATGAAAAACTGTTTTTT,CASSSNPGVTNEKLFF
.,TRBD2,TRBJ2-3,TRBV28,TGTGCCAGCAGTTTATCTCCCGGGACTAGGGGCACAGATACGCAGTATTTT,CASSLSPGTRGTDTQYF
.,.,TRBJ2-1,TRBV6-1,TGTGCCAGCACCGTCCCGGGGGACTACAATGAGCAGTTCTTC,CASTVPGDYNEQFF
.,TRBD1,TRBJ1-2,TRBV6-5,TGTGCCAGCAGCCGGGACAGTTCTAACTATGGCTACACCTTC,CASSRDSSNYGYTF
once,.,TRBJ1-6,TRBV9,TGTGCCAGCAGCGTAGGAGTCGCGGGTAATTCACCCCTCCACTTT,CASSVGVAGNSPLHF
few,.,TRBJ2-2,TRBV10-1,TGCGCCAGCAGTGACAGGGTTGGAACCGGGGAGCTGTTTTTT,CASSDRVGTGELFF
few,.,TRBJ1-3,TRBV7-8,TGTGCCAGCAGCTTAACAGGGATTGGAGGAAACACCATATATTTT,CASSLTGIGGNTIYF
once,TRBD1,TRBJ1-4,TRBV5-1,TGCGCCAGCAGCTTGGGGACAGGGGGCAGGATACGGGAAAAACTGTTTTTT,CASSLGTGGRIREKLFF
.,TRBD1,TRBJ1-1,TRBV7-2,TGTGCCAGCAGCTTCCCACAGGGGGCGAGGGCTGAAGCTTTCTTT,CASSFPQGARAEAFF
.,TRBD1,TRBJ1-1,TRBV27,TGTGCCAGCAGTTTCTTCGGGACAGGAGGCACTGAAGCTTTCTTT,CASSFFGTGGTEAFF
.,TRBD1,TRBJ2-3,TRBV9,TGTGCCAGCAGCAACCTGGACAGGTCGGCAGTTGATACGCAGTATTTT,CASSNLDRSAVDTQYF
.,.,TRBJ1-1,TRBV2,TGTGCCAGCAGCCCAGAGGCCAACACTGAAGCTTTCTTT,CASSPEANTEAFF
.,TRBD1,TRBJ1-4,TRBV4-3,TGCGCCAGCAGCCCTTCTACGGGACAGGGTAATGAAAAACTGTTTTTT,CASSPSTGQGNEKLFF
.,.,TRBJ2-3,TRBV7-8,TGTGCCAGCAGCTTAGGACTATCCGGGCAGTATTTT,CASSLGLSGQYF
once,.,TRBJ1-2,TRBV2,TGTGCCAGCAAACTCAGGGTTAACTATGGCTACACCTTC,CASKLRVNYGYTF
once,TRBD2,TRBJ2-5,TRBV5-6,TGTGCCAGCAGCGAGACTAGCGCAGAGACCCAGTACTTC,CASSETSAETQYF
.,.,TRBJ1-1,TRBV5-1,TGCGCCAGCAGCTTAAGGGGTACTGAAGCTTTCTTT,CASSLRGTEAFF
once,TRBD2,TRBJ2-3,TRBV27,TGTGCCAGCAGCAGACTAGCGGGGGGGCCGGAAGATACGCAGTATTTT,CASSRLAGGPEDTQYF
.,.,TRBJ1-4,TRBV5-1,TGCGCCAGCTCCTCCTGGACGGGAAATAATGAAAAACTGTTTTTT,CASSSWTGNNEKLFF
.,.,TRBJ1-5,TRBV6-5,TGTGCCAGCAGTGCCACAGGTCTCAATCAGCCCCAGCATTTT,CASSATGLNQPQHF
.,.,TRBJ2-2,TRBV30,TGTGCCTGGAGTGTAGTCACAAACACCGGGGAGCTGTTTTTT,CAWSVVTNTGELFF
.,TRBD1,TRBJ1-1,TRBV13,TGTGCCAGCAGCTTAGTCCCTGGACAGGGGGACAACCGAGCTTTCTTT,CASSLVPGQGDNRAFF
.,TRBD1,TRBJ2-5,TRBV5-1,TGCGCCAGCAGCTCTACCGGGACAGAAGAGACCCAGTACTTC,CASSSTGTEETQYF
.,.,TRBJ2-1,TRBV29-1,TGCAGCGTTGAAGAGACAGAAGGACGCGAGCAGTTCTTC,CSVEETEGREQFF
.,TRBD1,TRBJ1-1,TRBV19,TGTGCCAGTAGTGACCCGGGACAGACGAACACTGAAGCTTTCTTT,CASSDPGQTNTEAFF
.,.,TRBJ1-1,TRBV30,TGTGCCTGGATGTTCCGACAACGAGACACTGAAGCTTTCTTT,CAWMFRQRDTEAFF
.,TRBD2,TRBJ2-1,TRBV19,TGTGCCAGTAGGGGACTAGCGGTTCTTGGCTCCTACAATGAGCAGTTCTTC,CASRGLAVLGSYNEQFF
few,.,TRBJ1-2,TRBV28,TGTGCCAGCAGTACGCCACAGGGTTTTGGTGGCTACACCTTC,CASSTPQGFGGYTF
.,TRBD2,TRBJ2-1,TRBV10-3,TGTGCCATTAGAAGACAAGGGGAGACTAGCAACAATGAGCAGTTCTTC,CAIRRQGETSNNEQFF
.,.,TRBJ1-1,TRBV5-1,TGCGCCAGCAGATGGCAGGGAGGATTGGAAGCTTTCTTT,CASRWQGGLEAFF
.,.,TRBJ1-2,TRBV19,TGTGCCAGTAGTATAGGAGCGGGCCGGTGGAATGGCTACACCTTC,CASSIGAGRWNGYTF
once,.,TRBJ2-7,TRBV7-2,TGTGCCAGCAGCCGAGCCGGAGGCGAGCAGTACTTC,CASSRAGGEQYF
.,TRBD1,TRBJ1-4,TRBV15,TGTGCCACCAGCAGAGATCGGAGGACAGGGGATGGGGAAAAACTGTTTTTT,CATSRDRRTGDGEKLFF
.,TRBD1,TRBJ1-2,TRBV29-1,TGCAGCGTTGATTCCGGACAGGGTGGCTACACCTTC,CSVDSGQGGYTF
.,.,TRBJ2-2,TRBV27,TGTGCCAGCAGACCCCCGGGTCTCGCGAACACCGGGGAGCTGTTTTTT,CASRPPGLANTGELFF
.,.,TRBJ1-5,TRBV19,TGTGCCAGTAGTATAGTTAAATACGAGAGCAATCAGCCCCAGCATTTT,CASSIVKYESNQPQHF
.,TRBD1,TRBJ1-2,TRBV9,TGTGCCAGCAGCGCAGGGGACAGGTTCTATGGCTACACCTTC,CASSAGDRFYGYTF
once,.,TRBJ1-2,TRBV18,TGTGCCAGCTCACCAGGGGCAGCTCTCTATGGCTACACCTTC,CASSPGAALYGYTF
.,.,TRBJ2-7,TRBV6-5,TGTGCCACCGCAAGGGACTCCACCCTCGAGCAGTACTTC,CATARDSTLEQYF
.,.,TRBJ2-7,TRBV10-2,TGCGCCAGCAGTGAAGGACGTACTAGCTCCTACGAGCAGTACTTC,CASSEGRTSSYEQYF